The 16 T cell receptor beta chains listed next were all sequenced from one sample in a study of CD8 T cells in ankylosing spondylitis. TCRdb itself ran the 5' RACE reads through MiXCR, one entry per CDR3 protein. The sample lists about 240,000 distinct CDR3 sequences, more than 20% occurring once. The sample was blood, either unsorted or a sorted T cell fraction (not recorded which). Receptor source: a male donor with ankylosing spondylitis or in good health (not recorded which).

The table lists this clonotype with a few counts. The V gene is TRBV12-3 or TRBV12-4, the J gene TRBJ2-5, with 7 bases that match TRBD1. V gave up 6 bases and J gave up 4 bases; unmatched junction bases: 5. The CDR3 totals 13 residues. The CDR3 sequence is CASRPGGVETQYF. For the CDR3, the DNA is TGTGCCAGCAGACCAGGGGGAGTAGAGACCCAGTACTTC.

The CDR3 DNA sequence: TGTGCCACCCCCCGGAGCCCGTCCTACGAGCAGTACTTC. Translation: CATPRSPSYEQYF. The chain joins TRBV10-3 to TRBJ2-7; unclear D gene. Germline V gene sequence: CDR1 ENHRY, CDR2 SYGVKD. V was shortened by 10 bases and J by 1 base, with 14 bases between the two germline ends. The CDR3 has 13 residues.

The genes are TRBV29-1 and TRBJ1-2; 10 positions match TRBD1. With V trimmed by 4 bases and J by 4 bases, 9 bases remained unmatched. Germline-derived CDR1 and CDR2 are SQVTM and ANQGSEA. This CDR3 is built from 15 residues. CDR3 region: CSVAPPGQGSYGYTF. CDR3 DNA: TGCAGCGTTGCCCCCCCGGGACAGGGGTCCTATGGCTACACCTTC. The variable domain in full, with the rest retrieved from reference TRBV29-1 and TRBJ1-2, is SAVISQKPSRDICQRGTSLTIQCQVDSQVTMMFWYRQQPGQSLTLIATANQGSEATYESGFVIDKFPISRPNLTFSTLTVSNMSPEDSSIYLCSVAPPGQGSYGYTFGSGTRLTVV.

This clonotype was observed many times. The chain uses TRBV29-1 and TRBJ2-5; D is ambiguous. The CDR3 loop spans 13 amino acids. The germline gives CDR1 SQVTM, CDR2 ANQGSEA. V was shortened by 6 bases and J by 5 bases, with 16 bases between the two germline ends. The CDR3 here is CSVLVAPGETQYF. Written as DNA, the CDR3 is TGCAGCGTATTGGTGGCCCCCGGGGAGACCCAGTACTTC.

The chain is built from TRBV27 and TRBJ1-2, with 12 positions matching TRBD1. Trimming removed 4 bases from V and 7 bases from J; junction bases left unmatched: 4. This CDR3 has 14 amino acids. Germline CDR1 MNHEY, CDR2 SMNVEV (reference sequence). The chain's CDR3 is CASSSGTGGRGYTF. The CDR3 DNA sequence: TGTGCCAGCAGTTCAGGGACAGGGGGCCGTGGCTACACCTTC.

This clonotype was seen a handful of times. This chain joins TRBV7-6 and TRBJ2-5; perhaps TRBD1 as D (5 bases). CDR3 length: 15 residues. V shed 3 bases and J shed 3 bases, with 14 bases lying between them. Germline lookup yields CDR1 SGHVS and CDR2 FNYEAQ. The CDR3 region is CASSLGQGGEETQYF. CDR3 bases: TGTGCCAGCAGCTTGGGGCAGGGCGGAGAAGAGACCCAGTACTTC.

This clonotype was counted ten times or more. The rearrangement links TRBV20-1 to TRBJ1-5; D is unresolved. The V gene's germline CDR1 is DFQATT and CDR2 SNEGSKA (reference sequence). This CDR3 has 16 residues. V gave up 1 base and J gave up 2 bases, with 15 bases separating them. The CDR3 nucleotides are TGCAGTGCTAGAGCGGGTTGGGGATACGGCAATCAGCCCCAGCATTTT. It translates to CSARAGWGYGNQPQHF.

In its sample, this clonotype was seen once. The chain has TRBV20-1 and TRBJ2-7; the D is unclear. V was cut by 0 bases and J by 0 bases, with 6 bases left in between. Germline V lookup: CDR1 DFQATT, CDR2 SNEGSKA (reference sequence). This CDR3 comprises 13 residues. In DNA form, the CDR3 reads TGCAGTGCTAGAGAACTACCCTCCTACGAGCAGTACTTC. It translates to CSARELPSYEQYF.

The chain joins TRBV24-1 to TRBJ2-5; 8 nucleotides match TRBD2. This CDR3 contains 12 residues. CDR1 is KGHDR and CDR2 is SFDVKD in the germline V gene. J was trimmed by 4 bases and V by 9 bases; bases with no gene match: 3. The CDR3 DNA reads as TGTGCCACCGCCGGGGGGGGAGAGACCCAGTACTTC. This gives the protein CATAGGGETQYF.

The gene calls are TRBV6-1 and TRBJ2-3; no reliable D call. Trimming cost V 5 bases and J 0 bases, with 12 bases left between them. The CDR3 consists of 15 residues. From germline, CDR1 is MNHNS and CDR2 SASEGT. CDR3 in DNA: TGTGCCAGCAGTTCCTGGGAAACTAGCACAGATACGCAGTATTTT. Translated, it gives CASSSWETSTDTQYF.

The chain recombines TRBV6-1 with TRBJ1-1; D gene unclear. Germline assignment: CDR1 MNHNS and CDR2 SASEGT. With 5 bases removed from V and 1 base from J, the gap between germline ends came to 14 bases. This CDR3 region has 15 residues. The CDR3: CASSPHRIQNTEAFF. The DNA of the CDR3 is TGTGCCAGCAGTCCCCACAGAATTCAGAACACTGAAGCTTTCTTT.

This clonotype was detected many times. V gene TRBV27 combines with J gene TRBJ2-6; D gene ambiguous. Trimming removed 4 bases from V and 3 bases from J, with 13 bases in between. The CDR3 runs to 16 residues. Germline-derived CDR1 and CDR2 are MNHEY and SMNVEV (reference sequence). The CDR3 DNA reads as TGTGCCAGCAGTTCACACCCGTCCGTTGGGGCCAACGTCCTGACTTTC. It codes for CASSSHPSVGANVLTF. Variable domain in full (rest from reference TRBV27 and TRBJ2-6): EAQVTQNPRYLITVTGKKLTVTCSQNMNHEYMSWYRQDPGLGLRQIYYSMNVEVTDKGDVPEGYKVSRKEKRNFPLILESPSPNQTSLYFCASSSHPSVGANVLTFGAGSRLTVL.

The V call is TRBV7-2, the J call TRBJ2-5; D unclear. The CDR3 extends over 14 amino acids. CDR1 is SGHTA, CDR2 FQGNSA, per germline. The V and J ends lost 1 base and 1 base respectively, with 7 bases between them. Here the CDR3 DNA reads TGTGCCAGCAGCTTAGTCGGGCCCCAAGAGACCCAGTACTTC. It is translated as CASSLVGPQETQYF. Variable domain in full (rest from reference TRBV7-2 and TRBJ2-5): GAGVSQSPSNKVTEKGKDVELRCDPISGHTALYWYRQSLGQGLEFLIYFQGNSAPDKSGLPSDRFSAERTGGSVSTLTIQRTQQEDSAVYLCASSLVGPQETQYFGPGTRLLVL.

This clonotype has more than one count but fewer than ten. The rearrangement joins TRBV10-3 to TRBJ2-7, with 9 bases that match TRBD1. Germline lookup yields CDR1 ENHRY and CDR2 SYGVKD. The CDR3 contains 13 residues. The J segment lost 5 bases and the V segment lost 1 base, leaving 0 bases of the junction unmatched. In DNA form, the CDR3 reads TGTGCCATCAGTGAGTGGGACAGGGACGAGCAGTACTTC. This codes for CAISEWDRDEQYF.

This clonotype has a handful of counts. The V gene is TRBV20-1, the J gene TRBJ2-1, with 10 bases identical to TRBD2. CDR3 length: 14 residues. Germline CDR1 and CDR2: DFQATT and SNEGSKA (reference sequence). V gave up 0 bases and J gave up 15 bases; unmatched junction bases: 11. The CDR3 DNA reads as TGCAGTGCTAGAGATGGGAGCACTAGCGGGGTTCCGTTCTTC. Its protein product is CSARDGSTSGVPFF.

This clonotype was found many times. CDR3 region: CASSSYQETQYF. CDR3 sequence (DNA): TGTGCCAGCAGTTCCTACCAAGAGACCCAGTACTTC. The V call is TRBV12-3 or TRBV12-4, the J call TRBJ2-5; D is ambiguous. The CDR3 spans 12 residues. Trimming cost V 4 bases and J 0 bases, with 3 bases left between them.